This passage covers 22 T cell receptor beta chains from one sample sequenced in a study of blood T cell repertoires in COVID-19. Sequencing used immunoSEQ multiplex PCR; TCRdb keeps in-frame clones, though not all of them. The sample lists over 25,000 clones, under 85% seen once, with under 45% in the top ten. The sample was peripheral blood. The receptors come from an elderly woman with acute or convalescent COVID-19.

This clone was detected only once. The rearrangement links TRBV29-1 to TRBJ2-3, with 11 bases aligning to TRBD2. Germline V gene sequence: CDR1 SQVTM, CDR2 ANQGSEA. V dropped 6 bases and J dropped 6; count of bases not matched to a gene: 5. The CDR3 totals 13 residues. The CDR3 is CSVGSGRADTQYF. CDR3 bases: TGCAGCGTCGGTAGCGGGAGGGCGGATACGCAGTATTTT.

This chain connects TRBV5-1 to TRBJ2-5, with TRBD1 matching 7 bases. The CDR3 covers 15 residues. Per germline, CDR1 SGHRS and CDR2 YFSETQ. V was pared by 4 bases and J by 2 bases, with 8 bases of the junction left unmatched. The CDR3 nucleotides read TGCGCCAGCAGCACCTGGGACAGCTTTCAAGAGACCCAGTACTTC. Amino acid sequence: CASSTWDSFQETQYF.

V usage is TRBV27 and J usage is TRBJ2-7; 11 positions match TRBD2. V was pared by 4 bases and J by 0 bases, with 8 bases of the junction left unmatched. From germline, CDR1 is MNHEY and CDR2 SMNVEV (reference sequence). The CDR3 loop spans 17 amino acids. For the CDR3, the DNA is TGTGCCAGCAGTTCCTATACCGGGACTAGCGGCTCCTACGAGCAGTACTTC. The encoded protein is CASSSYTGTSGSYEQYF.

This clone was detected a few times. The chain is built from TRBV30 and TRBJ2-7, with 12 bases lining up with TRBD1. This CDR3 comprises 14 residues. Germline CDR1 reads GTSNPN; CDR2 reads SVGIG (reference sequence). V dropped 3 bases and J dropped 6; count of bases not matched to a gene: 6. The CDR3 here is CAWRFGTGGTEQYF. In DNA, the CDR3 is TGTGCCTGGAGGTTCGGGACAGGGGGCACCGAGCAGTACTTC.

J is TRBJ2-1 and V is TRBV25-1, with D maybe TRBD2 (5 bases). The germline CDR1 and CDR2 sequences are MGHDK and SYGVNS. This CDR3 has 13 residues. V was trimmed by 10 bases and J by 0 bases, leaving 10 bases between them. This CDR3 is CATADVSYNEQFF. In nucleotides, the CDR3 is TGTGCCACAGCGGACGTCTCCTACAATGAGCAGTTCTTC.

The rearrangement links TRBV6-9 to TRBJ2-2; D is unclear. Germline CDR1 and CDR2: MNHGY and SVAAGI. The CDR3 runs 13 residues. Deletions cut 6 bases from V and 3 bases from J, with 8 bases between. Here the CDR3 reads CASSLRDTGELFF. The CDR3 nucleotides are TGTGCCAGCAGCCTACGCGACACCGGGGAGCTGTTTTTT.

The V gene is TRBV9, the J gene TRBJ2-5; 8 nucleotides line up with TRBD2. Germline CDR1 is SGDLS and CDR2 is YYNGEE. The CDR3 is 17 amino acids. The trim removed 0 bases at V and 1 base at J, leaving 8 bases unmatched. For the CDR3, the DNA is TGTGCCAGCAGCGTAGTGCGTAGGCGGGAGGCCCAAGAGACCCAGTACTTC. It specifies CASSVVRRREAQETQYF.

The chain uses TRBV20-1 and TRBJ1-2, with 8 bases aligning to TRBD1. The trim removed 7 bases at V and 8 bases at J, leaving 3 bases unmatched. The CDR3 runs to 10 residues. CDR1 is DFQATT, CDR2 SNEGSKA, per germline (reference sequence). CDR3 in amino acids: CSVQGDGYTF. For the CDR3, the DNA is TGCAGTGTACAGGGGGACGGCTACACCTTC.

The chain recombines TRBV11-2 with TRBJ2-7; D perhaps matches TRBD1 (5 bases). V gave up 8 bases and J gave up 7 bases, with 15 bases separating them. Germline V gene lookup returns CDR1 SGHAT and CDR2 FQNNGV. The CDR3 totals 12 residues. This CDR3 is CASSSVKGEQYF. The CDR3 coding sequence is TGTGCCAGCTCATCGGTTAAGGGGGAGCAGTACTTC.

This chain uses TRBV14 with TRBJ2-7, with TRBD1 as a possible D gene (8 bases). V lost 5 bases and J lost 3, with 17 bases in between. Germline CDR1 is SGHDN and CDR2 is FVKESK. The CDR3 runs to 15 residues. CDR3 in amino acids: CASSLSGTGLYEQYF. The CDR3 DNA is TGTGCCAGCAGCTTAAGCGGGACAGGCCTCTACGAGCAGTACTTC.

This clone was counted a single time. This sequence joins TRBV5-1 and TRBJ2-2, with D possibly TRBD2 on 5 matching bases. CDR1 is SGHRS, CDR2 YFSETQ, per germline. This CDR3 has 14 residues. Trimming pared 1 base from V and 10 bases from J, leaving 14 bases between. CDR3 sequence: CASSLTLPREELFF. CDR3 nucleotides: TGCGCCAGCAGCTTGACCCTTCCCCGGGAGGAGCTGTTTTTT.

The chain couples TRBV20-1 to TRBJ2-7; no firm D call. Trimming stripped 3 bases from V and 4 bases from J, with 7 bases between. The germline CDR1 and CDR2 sequences are DFQATT and SNEGSKA (reference sequence). CDR3 length: 11 residues. This CDR3 is CSASLEYEQYF. The DNA of the CDR3 is TGCAGTGCTAGTTTGGAGTACGAGCAGTACTTC.

The gene calls are TRBV7-2 and TRBJ2-7; 7 bases map to TRBD1. Trimming took 3 bases from V and 1 from J; bases not matched to a gene: 6. The CDR3 sequence is 15 residues long. The germline V gene has CDR1 SGHTA and CDR2 FQGNSA. Here the CDR3 reads CASSLASGQSYEQYF. DNA of the CDR3: TGTGCCAGCAGCTTGGCCTCGGGACAGTCCTACGAGCAGTACTTC.

CDR3 loop: CASSYGQGVEGYTF. The CDR3 DNA sequence: TGTGCCAGCAGTTACGGACAGGGGGTCGAAGGCTACACCTTC. The rearrangement joins TRBV28 to TRBJ1-2; 10 nucleotides match TRBD1. The germline V gene has CDR1 MDHEN and CDR2 SYDVKM. The CDR3 covers 14 residues. Trimming cost V 4 bases and J 8 bases; bases outside gene matches: 7.

The CDR3 DNA sequence: TGTGCCAGCAGCGTACGGGAGACAGGGGCAGCAGATACGCAGTATTTT. Encoded protein: CASSVRETGAADTQYF. V is TRBV9 and J is TRBJ2-3; 8 bases are shared with TRBD1. The V and J ends lost 1 base and 4 bases, in that order; junction bases with no gene match: 8. The length of the CDR3 is 16 residues. Germline V gene sequence: CDR1 SGDLS, CDR2 YYNGEE.

This chain joins TRBV5-6 and TRBJ2-1; TRBD2 matches at 9 bases. The CDR3 is 18 amino acids. J was trimmed by 5 bases and V by 2 bases; bases with no gene match: 14. The germline V gene has CDR1 SGHDT and CDR2 YYEEEE. The CDR3 DNA is TGTGCCAGCAGCTTCCCCGCTACCTTTGGGACTAGCAACAATGAGCAGTTCTTC. Its translation: CASSFPATFGTSNNEQFF.

This clone appeared a few times. The V call is TRBV28, the J call TRBJ2-7; 7 bases are a match to TRBD1. The CDR3 runs to 12 residues. V lost 6 bases and J lost 5; bases outside the gene matches: 4. Germline-derived CDR1 and CDR2 are MDHEN and SYDVKM. CDR3 in amino acids: CASRGDRDEQYF. The DNA for the CDR3 is TGTGCCAGCAGGGGAGACAGGGACGAGCAGTACTTC.

V usage is TRBV24-1 and J usage is TRBJ2-3; no clear D gene. Trimming took 10 bases from V and 2 from J, leaving 9 bases between them. The CDR3 contains 12 residues. Germline CDR1 is KGHDR and CDR2 is SFDVKD. The CDR3 region has the DNA TGTGCCACAGGCGGATACACAGATACGCAGTATTTT. It is translated as CATGGYTDTQYF.

The count of this clone is one. The chain links TRBV30 to TRBJ1-6; D gene unclear. This CDR3 is 10 amino acids long. Per the germline V gene, CDR1 is GTSNPN and CDR2 is SVGIG (reference sequence). The V and J ends lost 5 bases and 13 bases respectively, with 9 bases between them. The CDR3 region has the DNA TGTGCCTGGGGTCCGTCTCCCCTCCACTTT. Encoded protein: CAWGPSPLHF.

The chain combines TRBV21-1 with TRBJ1-2. TRBV21-1 is reported as a pseudogene. The CDR3 totals 14 residues. The CDR3 spells CASTSGAKDDGYTF. The DNA for the CDR3 is TGTGCCAGCACCTCGGGAGCAAAGGATGATGGCTACACCTTC.

The chain recombines TRBV2 with TRBJ2-7; D might be TRBD1 (5 bases). CDR3 length: 14 residues. Germline V gene sequence: CDR1 SNHLY, CDR2 FYNNEI. Trimming took off 8 bases at V and 3 bases at J, with 17 bases between the two ends. CDR3 protein: CASGALHGNYEQYF. The CDR3, as DNA: TGTGCCAGCGGGGCCCTACATGGAAACTACGAGCAGTACTTC.

The genes are TRBV30 and TRBJ1-2, with D possibly being TRBD1 (6 bases). V was cut by 5 bases and J by 8 bases, with 15 bases left in between. The CDR3 has 12 amino acids. CDR1 GTSNPN and CDR2 SVGIG come from the germline V gene (reference sequence). DNA for the CDR3: TGTGCCTGGGGAAGCAGGGGTGTCGGCTACACCTTC. It encodes CAWGSRGVGYTF.